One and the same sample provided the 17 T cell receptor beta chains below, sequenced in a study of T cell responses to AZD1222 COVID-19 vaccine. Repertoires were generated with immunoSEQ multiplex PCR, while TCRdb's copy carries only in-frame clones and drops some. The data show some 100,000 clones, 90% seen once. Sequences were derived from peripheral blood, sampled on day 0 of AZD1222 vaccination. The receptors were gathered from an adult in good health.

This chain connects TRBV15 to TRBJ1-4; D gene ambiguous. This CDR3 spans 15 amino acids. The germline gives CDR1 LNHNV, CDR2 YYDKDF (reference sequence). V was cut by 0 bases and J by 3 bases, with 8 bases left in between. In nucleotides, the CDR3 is TGTGCCACCAGCAGAGAGCTCTCCCCTAATGAAAAACTGTTTTTT. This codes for CATSRELSPNEKLFF.

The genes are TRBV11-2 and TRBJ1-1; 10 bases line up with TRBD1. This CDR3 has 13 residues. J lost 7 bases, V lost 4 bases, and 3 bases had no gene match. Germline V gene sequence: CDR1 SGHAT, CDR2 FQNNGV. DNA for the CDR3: TGTGCCAGCAGCTGGACAGGGGGGGTTGAAGCTTTCTTT. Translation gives CASSWTGGVEAFF.

In DNA form, the CDR3 reads TGTGCCAGCAGCCTACAGGTGAAGTCCTACAATGAGCAGTTCTTC. Translating gives CASSLQVKSYNEQFF. This chain joins TRBV2 and TRBJ2-1, with a tentative D call TRBD1 (5 bases). This CDR3 has 15 amino acids. Germline V gene data show CDR1 as SNHLY and CDR2 as FYNNEI. Trimming pared 6 bases from V and 1 base from J, leaving 13 bases between.

The CDR3 DNA reads TGTGCCAGCAGCTTAGCTCAGTCCGAGCAGTACTTC. This codes for CASSLAQSEQYF. The chain links TRBV11-1 to TRBJ2-7; D gene unclear. Trimming left V 0 bases short and J 6 bases short, with 6 bases between. CDR1 and CDR2 (germline): SGHAT, FQDESV (reference sequence). The CDR3 has 12 residues.

The CDR3 spells CASSTHRGTTEAFF. CDR3 DNA sequence: TGTGCCAGCAGCACTCACCGGGGGACCACTGAAGCTTTCTTT. The chain employs TRBV7-9 and TRBJ1-1; D is perhaps TRBD1 (5 bases). V was pared by 5 bases and J by 4 bases, with 14 bases between. The CDR3 is 14 residues long. Germline V gene lookup returns CDR1 SEHNR and CDR2 FQNEAQ (reference sequence).

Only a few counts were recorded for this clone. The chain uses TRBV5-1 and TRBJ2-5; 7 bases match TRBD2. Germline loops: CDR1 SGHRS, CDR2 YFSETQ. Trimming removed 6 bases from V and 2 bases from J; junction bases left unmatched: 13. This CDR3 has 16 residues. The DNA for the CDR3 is TGCGCCAGCAAAGGGGTTGCGGGGGACCCACAAGAGACCCAGTACTTC. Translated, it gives CASKGVAGDPQETQYF.

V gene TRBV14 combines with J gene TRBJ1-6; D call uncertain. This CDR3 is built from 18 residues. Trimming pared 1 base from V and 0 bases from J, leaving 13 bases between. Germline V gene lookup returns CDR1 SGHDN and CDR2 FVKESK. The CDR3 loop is CASSQGITELSYNSPLHF. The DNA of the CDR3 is TGTGCCAGCAGCCAAGGTATAACAGAACTCTCCTATAATTCACCCCTCCACTTT.

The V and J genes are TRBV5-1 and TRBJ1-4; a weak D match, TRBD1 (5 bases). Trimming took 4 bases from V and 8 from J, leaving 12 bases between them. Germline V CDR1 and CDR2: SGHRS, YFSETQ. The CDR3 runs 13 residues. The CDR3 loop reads CASSPSGNEKLFF. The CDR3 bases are TGCGCCAGCAGCCCCTCAGGGAACGAAAAACTGTTTTTT.

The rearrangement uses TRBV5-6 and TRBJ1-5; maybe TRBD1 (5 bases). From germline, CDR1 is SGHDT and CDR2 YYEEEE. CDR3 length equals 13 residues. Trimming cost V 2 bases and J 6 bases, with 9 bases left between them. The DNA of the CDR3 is TGTGCCAGCAGCTTCCAGGGAATTCAGCCCCAGCATTTT. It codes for CASSFQGIQPQHF. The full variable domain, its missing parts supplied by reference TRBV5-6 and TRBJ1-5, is DAGVTQSPTHLIKTRGQQVTLRCSPKSGHDTVSWYQQALGQGPQFIFQYYEEEERQRGNFPDRFSGHQFPNYSSELNVNALLLGDSALYLCASSFQGIQPQHFGDGTRLSIL.

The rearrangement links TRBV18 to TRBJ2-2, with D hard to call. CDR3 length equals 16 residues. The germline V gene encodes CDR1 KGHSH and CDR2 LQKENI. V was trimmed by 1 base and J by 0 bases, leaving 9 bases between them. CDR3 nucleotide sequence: TGTGCCAGCTCACCACGTCCAGCTTCGAACACCGGGGAGCTGTTTTTT. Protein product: CASSPRPASNTGELFF.

This chain's CDR3 is CASSLAVNYGYTF. The DNA of the CDR3 is TGCGCCAGCAGCTTGGCGGTCAACTATGGCTACACCTTC. This chain connects TRBV5-1 to TRBJ1-2; D gene unclear. With 0 bases removed from V and 2 bases from J, the gap between germline ends came to 5 bases. CDR3 length: 13 residues. Germline V gene data show CDR1 as SGHRS and CDR2 as YFSETQ.

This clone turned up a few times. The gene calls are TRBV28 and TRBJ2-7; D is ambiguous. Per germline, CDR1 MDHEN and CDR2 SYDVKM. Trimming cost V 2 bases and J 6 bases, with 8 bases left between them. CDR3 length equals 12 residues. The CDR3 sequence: CASSLGRSEQYF. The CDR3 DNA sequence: TGTGCCAGCAGTTTAGGCAGGAGCGAGCAGTACTTC.

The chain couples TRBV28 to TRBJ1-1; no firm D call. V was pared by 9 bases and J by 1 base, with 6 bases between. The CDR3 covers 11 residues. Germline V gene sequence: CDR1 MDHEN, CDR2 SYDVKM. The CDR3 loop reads CASMKNTEAFF. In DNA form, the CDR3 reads TGTGCCAGTATGAAGAACACTGAAGCTTTCTTT. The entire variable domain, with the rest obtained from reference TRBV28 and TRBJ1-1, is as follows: DVKVTQSSRYLVKRTGEKVFLECVQDMDHENMFWYRQDPGLGLRLIYFSYDVKMKEKGDIPEGYSVSREKKERFSLILESASTNQTSMYLCASMKNTEAFFGQGTRLTVV.

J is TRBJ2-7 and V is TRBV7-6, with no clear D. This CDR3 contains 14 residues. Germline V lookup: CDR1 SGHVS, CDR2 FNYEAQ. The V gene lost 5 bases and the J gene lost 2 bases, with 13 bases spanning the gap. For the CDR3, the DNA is TGTGCCAGCAGCCCTGAGACGGAGCCCTACGAGCAGTACTTC. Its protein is CASSPETEPYEQYF.

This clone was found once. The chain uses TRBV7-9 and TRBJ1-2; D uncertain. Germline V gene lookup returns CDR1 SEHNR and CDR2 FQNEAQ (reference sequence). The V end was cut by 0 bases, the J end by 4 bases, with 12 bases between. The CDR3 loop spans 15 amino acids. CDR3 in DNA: TGTGCCAGCAGCTTAGCTGGCGGGGTAGGCTATGGCTACACCTTC. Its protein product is CASSLAGGVGYGYTF. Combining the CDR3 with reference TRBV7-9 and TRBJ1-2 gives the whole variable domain DTGVSQNPRHKITKRGQNVTFRCDPISEHNRLYWYRQTLGQGPEFLTYFQNEAQLEKSRLLSDRFSAERPKGSFSTLEIQRTEQGDSAMYLCASSLAGGVGYGYTFGSGTRLTVV.

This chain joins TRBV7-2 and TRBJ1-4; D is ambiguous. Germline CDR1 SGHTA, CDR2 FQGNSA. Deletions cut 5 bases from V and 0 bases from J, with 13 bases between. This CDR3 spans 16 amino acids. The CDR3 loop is CASSPFGVATNEKLFF. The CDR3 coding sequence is TGTGCCAGCAGCCCATTCGGCGTTGCAACTAATGAAAAACTGTTTTTT.

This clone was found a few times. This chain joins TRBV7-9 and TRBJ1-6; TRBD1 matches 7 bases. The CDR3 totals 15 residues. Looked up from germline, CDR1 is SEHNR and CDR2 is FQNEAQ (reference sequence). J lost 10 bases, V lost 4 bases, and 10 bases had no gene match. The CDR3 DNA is TGTGCCAGCAGCTCTCGATACAGGGGCGGGTCACCCCTCCACTTT. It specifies CASSSRYRGGSPLHF.